This entry is about one T cell receptor (beta chain). Its antigen is unknown. This entry comes from a study of T cell clonotyping in hematopoietic cell transplantation. V lost 0 bases and J 6 bases, leaving 3 bases between the germline ends. The CDR3 runs 11 residues. Per the germline V gene, CDR1 is ENHRY and CDR2 is SYGVKD. Measured with immunoSEQ multiplex PCR; TCRdb has only the in-frame clones, and not every one. Of some 10,000 clones detected, over 85% appear once; the ten largest clones hold around 5.7%. Study-level points and caveats: Higher Inverse Simpson Index values in graft donor and pretransplant recipient predicted broader posttransplant TCR diversity. Without cell sorting, CD4 versus CD8 contributions remain unresolved.

Blood collection times were about day -28 and days 30, 100, 180 posttransplant. This receptor was obtained from a male patient in his fifties or sixties who had an allogeneic stem cell transplant from a related donor, so T cells may come from the graft donor. Some clones in this sample may be carry-over from other donors' samples. This sequence joins TRBV10-3 and TRBJ2-7; no definite D call. Sequenced here: PBMCs, sampled 100 days after allogeneic stem cell transplant. The CDR3 loop is CAISESFEQYF. CDR3 DNA sequence: TGTGCCATCAGTGAGTCTTTCGAGCAGTACTTC.